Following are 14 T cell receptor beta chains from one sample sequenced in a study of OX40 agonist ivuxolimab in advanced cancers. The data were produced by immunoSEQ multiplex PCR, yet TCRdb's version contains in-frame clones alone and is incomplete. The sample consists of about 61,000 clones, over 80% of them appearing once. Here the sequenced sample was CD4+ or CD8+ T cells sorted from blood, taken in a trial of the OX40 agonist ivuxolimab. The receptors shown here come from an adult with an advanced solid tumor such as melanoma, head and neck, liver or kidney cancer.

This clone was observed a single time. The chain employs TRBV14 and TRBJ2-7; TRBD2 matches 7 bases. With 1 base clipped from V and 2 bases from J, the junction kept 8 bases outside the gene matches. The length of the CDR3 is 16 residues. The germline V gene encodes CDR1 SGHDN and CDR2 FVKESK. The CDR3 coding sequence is TGTGCCAGCAGCCAAGTCTCAGCGGGACCAACCTACGAGCAGTACTTC. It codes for CASSQVSAGPTYEQYF.

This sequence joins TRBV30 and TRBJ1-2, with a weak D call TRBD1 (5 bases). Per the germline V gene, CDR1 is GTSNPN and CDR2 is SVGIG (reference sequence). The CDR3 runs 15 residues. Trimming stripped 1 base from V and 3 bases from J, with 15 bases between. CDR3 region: CAWSAGDGEDYGYTF. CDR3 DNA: TGTGCCTGGAGTGCGGGGGACGGGGAGGACTATGGCTACACCTTC.

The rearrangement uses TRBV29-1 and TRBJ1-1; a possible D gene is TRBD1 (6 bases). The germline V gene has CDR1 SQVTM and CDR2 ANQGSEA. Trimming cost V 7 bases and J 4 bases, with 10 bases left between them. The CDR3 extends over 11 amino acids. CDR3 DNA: TGCAGCGGTGGAGGGGGCACTGAAGCTTTCTTT. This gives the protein CSGGGGTEAFF.

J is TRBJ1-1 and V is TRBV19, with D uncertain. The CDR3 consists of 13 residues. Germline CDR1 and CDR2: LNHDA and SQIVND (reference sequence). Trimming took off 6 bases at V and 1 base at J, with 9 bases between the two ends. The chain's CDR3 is CASSGSGNTEAFF. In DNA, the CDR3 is TGTGCCAGTAGCGGTAGCGGGAACACTGAAGCTTTCTTT.

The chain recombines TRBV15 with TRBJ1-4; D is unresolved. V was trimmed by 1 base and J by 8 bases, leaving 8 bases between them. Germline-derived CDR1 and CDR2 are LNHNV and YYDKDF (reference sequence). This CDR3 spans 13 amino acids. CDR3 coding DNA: TGTGCCACCAGCAGAGGTGGTTTAGAAAAACTGTTTTTT. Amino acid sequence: CATSRGGLEKLFF.

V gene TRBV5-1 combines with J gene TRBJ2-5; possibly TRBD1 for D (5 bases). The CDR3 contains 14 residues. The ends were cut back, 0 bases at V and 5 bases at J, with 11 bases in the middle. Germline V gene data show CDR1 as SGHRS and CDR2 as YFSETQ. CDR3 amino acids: CASSLVAGRETQYF. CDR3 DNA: TGCGCCAGCAGCTTGGTGGCAGGGCGGGAGACCCAGTACTTC.

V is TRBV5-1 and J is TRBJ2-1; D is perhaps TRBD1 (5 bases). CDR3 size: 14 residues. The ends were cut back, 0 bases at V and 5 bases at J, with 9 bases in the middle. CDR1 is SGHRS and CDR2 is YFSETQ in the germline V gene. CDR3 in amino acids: CASSLGGLNNEQFF. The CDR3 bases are TGCGCCAGCAGCTTGGGGGGCCTAAACAATGAGCAGTTCTTC.

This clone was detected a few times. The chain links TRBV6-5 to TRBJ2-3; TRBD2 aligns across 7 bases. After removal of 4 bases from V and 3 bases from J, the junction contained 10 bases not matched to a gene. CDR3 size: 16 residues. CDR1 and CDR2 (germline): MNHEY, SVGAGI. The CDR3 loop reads CASSLSGRAVTDTQYF. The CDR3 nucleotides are TGTGCCAGCAGTTTATCGGGGAGGGCCGTGACAGATACGCAGTATTTT.

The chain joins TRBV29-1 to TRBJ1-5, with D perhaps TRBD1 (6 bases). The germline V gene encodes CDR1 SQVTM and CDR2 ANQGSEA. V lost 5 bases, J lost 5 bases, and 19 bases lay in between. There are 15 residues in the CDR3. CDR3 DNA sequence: TGCAGCGTTCGCGGGGGGGCCGGAGGGGATCAGCCCCAGCATTTT. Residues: CSVRGGAGGDQPQHF.

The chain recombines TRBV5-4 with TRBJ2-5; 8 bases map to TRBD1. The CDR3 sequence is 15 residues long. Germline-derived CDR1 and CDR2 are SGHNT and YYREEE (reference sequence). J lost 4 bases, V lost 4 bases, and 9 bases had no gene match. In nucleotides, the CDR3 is TGTGCCAGCAGCCCCGAACTGGACAGGGCAGAGACCCAGTACTTC. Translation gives CASSPELDRAETQYF.

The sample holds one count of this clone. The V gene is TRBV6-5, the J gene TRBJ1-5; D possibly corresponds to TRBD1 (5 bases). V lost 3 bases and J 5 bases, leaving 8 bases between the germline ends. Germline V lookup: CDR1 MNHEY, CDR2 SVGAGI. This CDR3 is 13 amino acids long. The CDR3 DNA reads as TGTGCCAGCAGTTATACAGGTTATCAGCCCCAGCATTTT. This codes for CASSYTGYQPQHF.

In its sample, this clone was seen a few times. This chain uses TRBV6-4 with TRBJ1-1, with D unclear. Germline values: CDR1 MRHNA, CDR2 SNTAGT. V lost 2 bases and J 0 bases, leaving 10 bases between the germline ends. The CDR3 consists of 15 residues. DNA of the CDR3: TGTGCCAGCAGTGACCATCATGGTATGAACACTGAAGCTTTCTTT. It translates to CASSDHHGMNTEAFF.

The CDR3 sequence: CASSPRTSAGTQYF. DNA for the CDR3: TGTGCCAGCAGTCCCAGGACTAGCGCGGGGACCCAGTACTTC. This rearrangement joins TRBV6-6 to TRBJ2-5; TRBD2 matches at 9 bases. The CDR3 runs to 14 residues. Germline CDR1 and CDR2: MNHNY and SVGAGI (reference sequence). Trimming took 5 bases from V and 7 from J; bases not matched to a gene: 8.

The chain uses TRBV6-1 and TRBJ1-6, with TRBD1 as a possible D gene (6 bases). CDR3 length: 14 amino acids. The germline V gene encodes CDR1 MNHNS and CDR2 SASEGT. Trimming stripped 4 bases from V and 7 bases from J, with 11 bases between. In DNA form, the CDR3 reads TGTGCCAGCAGTGGGGGGGCATGGAATTCACCCCTCCACTTT. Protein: CASSGGAWNSPLHF.